This TCR beta chain was documented in a study of blood T cell repertoires in COVID-19. Method: immunoSEQ multiplex PCR; TCRdb's copy keeps in-frame clones and lacks some. In the table there are 150,000 to 200,000 clones, about 85% of which are singletons. V shed 5 bases, J shed 1 base, and the junction held 3 bases outside the gene matches. The CDR3 extends over 15 amino acids. Germline lookup yields CDR1 MRHNA and CDR2 SNTAGT. Sequenced material: peripheral blood. The TCR originated in a woman older than 75 with acute or convalescent COVID-19. The genes are TRBV6-4 and TRBJ2-3; 10 nucleotides agree with TRBD2. CDR3 coding DNA: TGTGCCAGCAGTCTCGGACTAGCGGGCACAGATACGCAGTATTTT. Protein product: CASSLGLAGTDTQYF.